Listed below are T cell receptor beta chains from one sample, sequenced in a study of blood T cell repertoires in COVID-19. Method: immunoSEQ multiplex PCR; TCRdb's copy keeps in-frame clones and lacks some. The top ten hold 15% to 20% of the sample, which has 60,000 to 65,000 clones, more than 70% seen once. What was sequenced was peripheral blood. The receptors originated from a man aged 55 to 70 with COVID-19, enrolled during active disease. CDR3s include the opening cysteine and the closing phenylalanine or tryptophan. D genes are given only for firm matches. Size tells how often a clone was seen (once, few, many) or the class of an expanded clone, and some rows leave it out.

j_call clone_size d_call v_call cdr3_aa cdr3_nt
TRBJ2-3 NA NA TRBV7-3 CASSLGGGTQYF TGTGCCAGCAGCTTAGGTGGAGGCACGCAGTATTTT
TRBJ2-2 NA TRBD1 TRBV6-5 CASSLGQGSGELFF TGTGCCAGCAGTTTGGGACAGGGGTCCGGGGAGCTGTTTTTT
TRBJ1-4 NA NA TRBV29-1 CSAGGEKLFF TGCAGCGCCGGTGGTGAAAAACTGTTTTTT
TRBJ2-4 NA TRBD1 TRBV9 CASSAETGLSIQYF TGTGCCAGCAGCGCCGAGACAGGGTTATCCATTCAGTACTTC
TRBJ1-4 once TRBD1 TRBV6-5 CASSSGGTGDEKLFF TGTGCCAGCTCTAGTGGAGGGACAGGGGATGAAAAACTGTTTTTT
TRBJ2-1 NA TRBD2 TRBV5-1 CASRVAGGIEQFF TGCGCCAGCAGGGTAGCGGGAGGGATTGAGCAGTTCTTC
TRBJ1-6 NA TRBD1 TRBV4-2 CASSQGQDRTYSPLHF TGTGCCAGCAGCCAAGGTCAGGACAGGACATATTCACCCCTCCACTTT
TRBJ1-6 NA TRBD1 TRBV28 CASRRGQVNSPLHF TGTGCCAGCAGAAGAGGACAGGTGAATTCACCCCTCCACTTT
TRBJ1-1 NA TRBD1 TRBV3-1/TRBV3-2 CASSHRTGDTEAFF TGTGCCAGCAGCCACCGGACAGGGGACACTGAAGCTTTCTTT
TRBJ1-1 NA NA TRBV28 CASSLRGGGTEAFF TGTGCCAGCAGTTTACGAGGGGGGGGGACTGAAGCTTTCTTT
TRBJ1-5 NA TRBD1 TRBV5-1 CASSPGQGLFQPQHF TGCGCCAGCAGCCCCGGACAGGGATTGTTTCAGCCCCAGCATTTT
TRBJ2-3 NA NA TRBV3-1/TRBV3-2 CASSPRGTVPTDTQYF TGTGCCAGCAGTCCTCGGGGGACAGTGCCCACAGATACGCAGTATTTT
TRBJ1-2 NA NA TRBV6-5 CASRPYRDIPMGYTF TGTGCCAGCAGACCCTACCGGGACATCCCTATGGGCTACACCTTC
TRBJ2-7 once TRBD2 TRBV19 CASNKLAGGSYEQYF TGTGCCAGTAACAAACTAGCGGGAGGCTCCTACGAGCAGTACTTC
TRBJ2-2 NA TRBD1 TRBV2 CASSRDRGITGELFF TGTGCCAGCAGTAGGGACAGGGGAATCACCGGGGAGCTGTTTTTT
TRBJ2-1 NA TRBD2 TRBV24-1 CATSDTLSGSGYNEQFF TGTGCCACCAGTGATACCCTTAGCGGGAGTGGGTACAATGAGCAGTTCTTC
TRBJ1-5 NA TRBD1 TRBV2 CASSGTGSNQPQHF TGTGCCAGCAGTGGGACAGGCAGCAATCAGCCCCAGCATTTT
TRBJ1-2 NA NA TRBV2 CAMNGGHTF TGTGCCATGAACGGGGGGCACACCTTC
TRBJ2-2 NA NA TRBV5-1 CASSLGHDYTGELFF TGCGCCAGCAGCTTAGGACACGACTACACCGGGGAGCTGTTTTTT
TRBJ1-1 NA NA TRBV30 CAWRRTSDSPVEAFF TGTGCCTGGAGAAGAACCTCGGACAGCCCAGTTGAAGCTTTCTTT
TRBJ2-7 NA NA TRBV19 CASSISSSYEQYF TGTGCCAGTAGTATTAGCTCCTCCTACGAGCAGTACTTC
TRBJ1-2 few NA TRBV11-2 CASSLTLVTGYGYTF TGTGCCAGCAGCCTCACTCTAGTAACTGGCTATGGCTACACCTTC
TRBJ1-6 NA NA TRBV5-1 CASRSGHGSPLHF TGCGCCAGCAGATCGGGACATGGGTCACCCCTCCACTTT
TRBJ2-7 NA TRBD1 TRBV9 CASSLGQGYYEQYF TGTGCCAGCAGCCTGGGACAGGGATACTACGAGCAGTACTTC
TRBJ2-7 few NA TRBV28 CASRPTGYDYEQYF TGTGCCAGCAGGCCGACAGGCTACGACTACGAGCAGTACTTC
TRBJ1-1 once NA TRBV7-9 CASGRRTSTEAFF TGTGCCAGCGGCCGGAGAACCAGCACTGAAGCTTTCTTT
TRBJ1-4 NA TRBD1 TRBV10-3 CAISGTGASGEKLFF TGTGCCATCAGTGGGACAGGGGCCAGTGGAGAAAAACTGTTTTTT
TRBJ1-3 NA NA TRBV7-9 CASSLAIGDSGNTIYF TGTGCCAGCAGCTTAGCGATCGGGGACTCTGGAAACACCATATATTTT
TRBJ2-3 NA NA TRBV6-4 CASKGGDTQYF TGTGCCAGCAAAGGGGGAGATACGCAGTATTTT
TRBJ2-7 NA NA TRBV13 CASSPRLELREQYF TGTGCCAGCAGCCCGCGACTAGAGTTGCGCGAGCAGTACTTC